The present T cell receptor beta chain was sequenced within a study of blood T cell repertoires in COVID-19. Per the germline V gene, CDR1 is MGHRA and CDR2 is YSYEKL. V was clipped by 3 bases and J by 2 bases; unmatched bases: 12. CDR3 length: 17 residues. Using immunoSEQ multiplex PCR, the repertoire was profiled, and TCRdb retains in-frame clones only, with some absent. This table holds 150,000 to 200,000 clones, approximately 91% found once. Ages ranged from about 18 to 100 years, with residence in 24 US areas. Recovery among Cohort 3 donors was established by two negative PCRs, clearance, or symptom resolution.

The V gene is TRBV4-1, the J gene TRBJ2-5; 7 nucleotides line up with TRBD2. This clonotype was obtained from a woman aged 18-30 years who had recovered from COVID-19. The source material was PBMCs or T cells enriched from blood (not recorded which). CDR3 region: CASSHLGRERGQETQYF. DNA of the CDR3: TGCGCCAGCAGCCACCTCGGAAGAGAGCGGGGACAAGAGACCCAGTACTTC.